The sequence of this T cell receptor beta chain was determined in a study of T cell repertoires in aging, cancer and after chemotherapy (dated by TCRdb to about 2019). Turning to the overall study: Donors spanned six age groups from 30 or younger to 70 or older, with at least three individuals per group. Paired pre- and post-chemotherapy samples in the solid tumor group came from brain tumor (glioblastoma) patients receiving temozolomide-based therapy. Roughly 9 million TCR reads were contained in the full dataset. To look at immunoaging and at how T cells reconstitute after chemotherapy, the study profiled TCR beta repertoires in peripheral blood from both healthy donors and cancer patients. The cohort comprised 218 cancer patients, 90 to 94 with hematological and approximately 120 with solid cancers, plus 95 healthy donors as a reference group.

This clonotype is classified as medium-sized (0.01 to 0.1%). What this receptor recognizes is not known. No much larger clone is present one base from it, and per-base qualities are unavailable. Rearranged TRB sequences spanning V, D and J segments were amplified in a multiplex touch-down PCR with a mixed TRB-A/B primer pool. Illumina adapters and sample indices were attached to the amplicons in two consecutive PCR reactions using Phusion HS II polymerase. The amplicons were purified from gel with the NucleoSpin Gel and PCR Clean-up kit and then assessed with Qubit and an Agilent 2100 Bioanalyzer. Sequencing of libraries was carried out on an Illumina MiSeq in 600-cycle, single-indexed, paired-end runs. Turning to the authors' computational methods: Processing of the TRB sequences was carried out with MiXCR versions 2.12 and 3.0.5. Each unique CDR3 nucleotide sequence counted as one clone, and only productive sequences with at least two reads were retained. The repertoire metrics were Shannon diversity, evenness, clonality (calculated as one minus evenness), and diversity profiles parameterized by alpha from 0 to 5. The IGoR algorithm was used to calculate generation probabilities of clones in the paired pre- and post-chemotherapy samples. Clones were called with MiXCR by TCRdb after fastp trimmed the public reads at Q25, and only in-frame beta chains were retained. Records with the same CDR3 protein are collapsed into one entry carrying the most frequent genes and DNA. TCRdb's processing, not the study's, gives the V and J calls here. Present in this sample are about 1,300 distinct CDR3 sequences, about 20% of which were seen just once. 65% to 75% of the sample goes to the ten largest clones.

TCR beta rearrangements were amplified from genomic DNA extracted from peripheral blood rather than from sorted cells or RNA. V loses 0 bases at its end and J loses 5 bases; junction bases beyond the gene matches: 6. The CDR3 runs 16 amino acids, cysteine and phenylalanine included. The read is trimmed to its CDR3 DNA, 48 bases read in frame from base 1. Per the germline V gene, SGDLS is the CDR1 and YYNGEE is the CDR2. Study-wide findings and limitations: In both cancer cohorts, the median generation probability rose over the chemotherapy interval, which suggests that the repertoire was reconstituted through rebound thymic output. In healthy donors, the drop in TCR diversity with age came mainly from a loss of richness, whereas in cancer patients a loss of evenness also played a part. It was noted by the authors that conclusions about immunological memory after chemotherapy cannot be drawn from the repertoire data. Compared with age-matched healthy donors, untreated patients with hematological or solid cancers had significantly lower TCR diversity and higher clonality in blood.

Rearrangement joined TRBV9 to TRBJ2-3; TRBD2 agrees with 10 junctional bases. Input material: blood. The source of this sequence is a human donor with a solid tumor. At the DNA level, the sequence is TGTGCCAGCAGCGTAGATCAGCGGGGGGGCATAGATACGCAGTATTTT. It translates to CASSVDQRGGIDTQYF.